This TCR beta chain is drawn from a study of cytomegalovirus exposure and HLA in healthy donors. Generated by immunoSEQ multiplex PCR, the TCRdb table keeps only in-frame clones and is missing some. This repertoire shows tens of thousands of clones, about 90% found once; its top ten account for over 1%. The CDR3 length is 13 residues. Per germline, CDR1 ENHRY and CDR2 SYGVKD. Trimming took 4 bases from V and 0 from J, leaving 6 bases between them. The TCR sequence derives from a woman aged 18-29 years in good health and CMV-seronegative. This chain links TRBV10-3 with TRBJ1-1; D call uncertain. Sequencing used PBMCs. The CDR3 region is CAISAYLNTEAFF. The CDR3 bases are TGTGCCATCAGTGCTTACTTGAACACTGAAGCTTTCTTT.